This section outlines one TCR beta chain sequence together with its context. This sample is drawn from a study of shared clonotypes between healthy human individuals. Per germline, CDR1 SGHDT and CDR2 YYEEEE. This CDR3 region has 15 residues. Trimming cost V 0 bases and J 5 bases; bases outside gene matches: 7. The method was immunoSEQ multiplex PCR; TCRdb's version includes in-frame clones alone and lacks a portion of them. The sample gives over 2 million clones, 80% to 95% of which show up once; approximately 0.41% is in the top ten. All of the donors resided in Nashville, Tennessee, and each was a Caucasian adult.

This clonotype was sampled from a man between 18 and 35 years old in good health. Some clones in this sample may be carry-over from other donors' samples. This chain connects TRBV5-6 to TRBJ2-5; 7 bases fit TRBD2. The source material was naive CD4+ T cells from PBMCs. This sample's subset: CD45RA+ positively selected. Written as DNA, the CDR3 is TGTGCCAGCAGCTTGGGCGGGAGAGTAAGGGAGACCCAGTACTTC. Encoded protein: CASSLGGRVRETQYF.